The rows below give T cell receptor beta chains drawn from one sample of a study of cytotoxic CD8 clonotypes in ibrutinib-treated CLL. Only in-frame clones appear in the TCRdb table, and some are missing; sequencing was by immunoSEQ multiplex PCR. The sample contains about 200,000 clones, 72% of which appear only once. The material was PBMCs, obtained after 24 months of ibrutinib treatment. The receptors were sampled from a human donor with chronic lymphocytic leukemia. Each CDR3 is given with its conserved first and last residue. Each record gives: clone size, J gene, D gene, V gene, CDR3 protein, CDR3 DNA. A D gene is named only where the DNA matches it firmly. The size entry is marked missing in some rows and otherwise reads once, few, many or a size class.

>-|TRBJ2-2|TRBD2|TRBV30
CAWSVLAGTGELFF
TGTGCCTGGAGTGTACTAGCGGGTACCGGGGAGCTGTTTTTT
>-|TRBJ2-1|-|TRBV7-3
CASSPAATYNEQFF
TGTGCCAGCAGCCCCGCCGCCACCTACAATGAGCAGTTCTTC
>few|TRBJ2-1|TRBD2|TRBV7-9
CASSLPLAGGSHEQFF
TGTGCCAGCAGCTTACCACTAGCGGGAGGGTCCCATGAGCAGTTCTTC
>-|TRBJ2-7|TRBD1|TRBV9
CASSLEPGQGAFEQYF
TGTGCCAGCAGCTTAGAACCGGGACAGGGGGCCTTCGAGCAGTACTTC
>-|TRBJ2-1|TRBD2|TRBV5-6
CASSLTGTSGPREQFF
TGTGCCAGCAGTTTGACCGGGACTAGCGGTCCAAGGGAGCAGTTCTTC
>-|TRBJ2-7|-|TRBV4-1
CASSHDYRNPIYEQYF
TGCGCCAGCAGCCACGATTACCGAAACCCAATCTACGAGCAGTACTTC
>-|TRBJ1-1|TRBD1|TRBV7-2
CASSFMPTDRVAFF
TGTGCCAGCAGCTTCATGCCTACAGACAGGGTAGCTTTCTTT
>-|TRBJ2-1|-|TRBV19
CASSLTASVFF
TGTGCCAGTAGCCTGACAGCGAGCGTGTTCTTC
>-|TRBJ2-7|TRBD1|TRBV6-1
CASSVGQVSSYEQYF
TGTGCCAGCAGCGTGGGACAGGTTAGCTCCTACGAGCAGTACTTC
>-|TRBJ2-7|-|TRBV9
CASSVGGNFYEQYF
TGTGCCAGCAGCGTAGGCGGGAATTTCTACGAGCAGTACTTC
>-|TRBJ2-7|TRBD2|TRBV25-1
CASSAKLASEQYF
TGTGCCAGCAGTGCCAAACTAGCGTCCGAGCAGTACTTC
>-|TRBJ2-3|-|TRBV9
CASSVDHTDTQYF
TGTGCCAGCAGCGTAGACCACACAGATACGCAGTATTTT
>-|TRBJ2-1|-|TRBV30
CAWARVEEQFF
TGTGCCTGGGCCAGAGTGGAGGAGCAGTTCTTC
>-|TRBJ2-5|TRBD1|TRBV2
CASSGTGETQYF
TGTGCCAGCAGCGGGACAGGGGAGACCCAGTACTTC
>-|TRBJ2-7|TRBD1|TRBV29-1
CSGRQGVDEQYF
TGCAGCGGAAGACAGGGGGTGGACGAGCAGTACTTC
>-|TRBJ1-2|-|TRBV27
CATAIDSSYGYTF
TGTGCCACAGCCATCGACAGTTCTTATGGCTACACCTTC